The T cell receptor (beta chain) described here comes from a study of response to subunit inactivated influenza vaccine. From the RT-PCR reads, TCRdb called clonotypes with MiXCR, one entry per CDR3 protein. In the table there are 500,000 to 550,000 distinct CDR3 sequences, under 30% of which are singletons. The same sample was also used in a study of T cells expressing NK-cell markers. Turning to that study: The TCR beta cDNA came from 5'RACE template switching with UMIs.

Source: CD4+ T cells sorted from PBMCs, taken less than 13 days after vaccination. This sequence originates from a middle-aged man who received an inactivated influenza vaccine.

The CDR3 region is CASSYAGTGGDTIYF. The CDR3 nucleotides are TGTGCCAGCAGTTACGCCGGGACTGGAGGGGACACCATATATTTT. The chain couples TRBV6-2 or TRBV6-3 to TRBJ1-3, with D possibly matching TRBD1 (5 bases). V lost 2 bases to trimming and J lost 8 bases, with 16 bases between them. The CDR3 contains 15 residues. Germline V gene data show CDR1 as MNHEY and CDR2 as SVGEGT.